This T cell receptor (beta chain) was identified in a study of spatial heterogeneity in lung cancer. TCRdb fed the 5' RACE reads into MiXCR, producing one record per CDR3 protein. Of approximately 3,300 distinct CDR3 sequences in the sample, 2.5% to 4% were seen once. This CDR3 is built from 15 residues. V gave up 1 base and J gave up 1 base, with 8 bases separating them. Study-level points and caveats: Tumoral mutation counts were tracked by counts of expanded intratumoral alpha and beta TCRs. As ubiquitous and regional nonsynonymous mutations varied, counts of ubiquitous and regional expanded TCRs tracked them, respectively.

As to time point: sample taken at primary tumor resection. Researchers sequenced whole RNA taken from tumor, nontumor lung or frozen PBMC without sorting. This clonotype is judged medium-sized (0.01 to 0.1%). What it binds is not known. The source is a male donor with early-stage non-small cell lung cancer. Sample: lung tumor tissue, taken at surgery. The chain has TRBV12-3 or TRBV12-4 and TRBJ2-4; D unresolved. CDR3 protein: CASSLGNIAKNIQYF. CDR3 in DNA: TGTGCCAGCAGTTTAGGGAACATTGCCAAAAACATTCAGTACTTC.